This is a list of T cell receptor beta chains from one sample in a study of OX40 agonist ivuxolimab in advanced cancers. TCRdb's copy holds only in-frame clones and misses some; the assay was immunoSEQ multiplex PCR. This sample yields about 13,000 clones, of which approximately 84% are seen a single time; about 25% belongs to the top ten. Sequencing used CD4+ or CD8+ T cells sorted from blood, obtained in a trial of the OX40 agonist ivuxolimab. Source of these receptors: an adult with an advanced solid tumor such as melanoma, head and neck, liver or kidney cancer. CDR3s leave out the opening cysteine and the closing phenylalanine or tryptophan.

TRBJ2-2 TRBV9 ASSGNTGELF
TRBJ1-6 TRBV7-3 ASSLTSRGLENSPLH
TRBJ2-7 TRBV6-1 ASIGDSAYEQY
TRBJ2-1 TRBV19 ASSMGGVRVDEQF
TRBJ2-3 TRBV28 ASSSDRGRDTQY
TRBJ1-2 TRBV27 ASSLFSPGTGSDTNYGYT
TRBJ1-5 TRBV7-9 ASSSSTGVGQPQH
TRBJ1-3 TRBV5-4 ASGEQQGSGNTIY
TRBJ2-6 TRBV10-3 ATGDRESSGANVLT
TRBJ1-5 TRBV7-9 ASSLSQGSQPQH
TRBJ2-5 TRBV4-2 ASSQDGWGSETQY
TRBJ2-3 TRBV7-3 ASSLMGRNTDTQY
TRBJ2-7 TRBV11-2 ASSPGTVDYEQY
TRBJ2-1 TRBV9 ASSVADPGNEQF
TRBJ1-2 TRBV2 ASSEVANRGDGYT
TRBJ2-7 TRBV5-4 ASSLNGWDLASYEQY
TRBJ2-1 TRBV7-6 ASSESSGSSYNEQF
TRBJ2-7 TRBV28 ASSFPSEGHEQY
TRBJ2-5 TRBV11-1 ASSLSLTSGEETQY
TRBJ2-5 TRBV18 ASSPPQGGEYQETQY
TRBJ1-6 TRBV5-6 ASSPSTGFPSPLH
TRBJ2-7 TRBV6-5 ASSYLQAPAYEQY
TRBJ2-5 TRBV5-8 ASSPRQGYQETQY
TRBJ2-5 TRBV9 ASSVAAGGLQETQY
TRBJ1-5 TRBV6-5 ASSYGPTQPQH
TRBJ2-2 TRBV10-1 ASSERRQETGELF
TRBJ2-2 TRBV19 ASSTPLVSTGELF
TRBJ1-5 TRBV28 ASSHDSVPPLEQPQH